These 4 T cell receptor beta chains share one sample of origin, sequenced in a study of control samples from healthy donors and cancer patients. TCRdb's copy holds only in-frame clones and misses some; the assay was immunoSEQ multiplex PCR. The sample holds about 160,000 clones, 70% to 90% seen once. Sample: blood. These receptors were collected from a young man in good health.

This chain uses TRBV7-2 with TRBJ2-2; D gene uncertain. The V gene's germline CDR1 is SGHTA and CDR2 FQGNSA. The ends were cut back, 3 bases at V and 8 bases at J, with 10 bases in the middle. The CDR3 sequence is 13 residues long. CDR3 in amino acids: CASSLYTEGELFF. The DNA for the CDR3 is TGTGCCAGCAGCTTGTACACAGAGGGGGAGCTGTTTTTT.

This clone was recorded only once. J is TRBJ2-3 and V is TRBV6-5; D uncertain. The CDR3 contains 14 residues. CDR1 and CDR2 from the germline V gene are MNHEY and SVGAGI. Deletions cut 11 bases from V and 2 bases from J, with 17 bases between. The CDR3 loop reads CAGPLNQVTDTQYF. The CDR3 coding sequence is TGTGCCGGACCACTCAACCAAGTCACAGATACGCAGTATTTT.

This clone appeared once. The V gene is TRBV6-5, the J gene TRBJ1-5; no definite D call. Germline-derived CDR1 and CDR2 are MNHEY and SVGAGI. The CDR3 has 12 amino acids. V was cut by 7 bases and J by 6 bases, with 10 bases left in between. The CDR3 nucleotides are TGTGCCAGCACCTTAAGGAGTCAGCCCCAGCATTTT. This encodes CASTLRSQPQHF.

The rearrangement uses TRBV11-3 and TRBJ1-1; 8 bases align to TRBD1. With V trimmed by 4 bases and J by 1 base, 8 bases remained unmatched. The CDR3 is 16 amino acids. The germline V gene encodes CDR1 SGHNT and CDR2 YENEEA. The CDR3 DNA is TGTGCCAGCAGCTCGGACAGGGTTGGGGCGAACACTGAAGCTTTCTTT. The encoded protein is CASSSDRVGANTEAFF.